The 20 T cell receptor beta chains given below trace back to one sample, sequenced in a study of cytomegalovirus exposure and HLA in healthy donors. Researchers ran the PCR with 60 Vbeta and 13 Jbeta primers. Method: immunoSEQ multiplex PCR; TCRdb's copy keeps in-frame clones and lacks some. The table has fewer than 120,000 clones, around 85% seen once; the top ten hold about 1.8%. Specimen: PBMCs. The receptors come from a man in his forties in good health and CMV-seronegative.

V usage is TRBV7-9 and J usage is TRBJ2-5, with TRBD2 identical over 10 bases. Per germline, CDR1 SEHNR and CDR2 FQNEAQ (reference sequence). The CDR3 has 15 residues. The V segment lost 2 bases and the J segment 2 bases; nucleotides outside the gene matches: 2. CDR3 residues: CASSLTSGIQETQYF. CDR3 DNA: TGTGCCAGCAGCTTAACTAGCGGGATACAAGAGACCCAGTACTTC.

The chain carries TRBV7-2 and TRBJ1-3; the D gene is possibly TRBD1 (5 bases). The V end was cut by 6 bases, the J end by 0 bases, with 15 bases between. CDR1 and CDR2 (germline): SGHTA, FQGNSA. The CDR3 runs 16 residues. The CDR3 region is CASRHLRGTSGNTIYF. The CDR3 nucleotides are TGTGCCAGCAGACACCTGCGCGGGACCTCTGGAAACACCATATATTTT.

The CDR3 nucleotides read TGTGCCAGCAGCTTAGCGCGGAGAGGTGAAGCTTTCTTT. Its protein product is CASSLARRGEAFF. The chain uses TRBV7-2 and TRBJ1-1; unclear D gene. Germline V gene data show CDR1 as SGHTA and CDR2 as FQGNSA. Trimming cost V 0 bases and J 7 bases, with 9 bases left between them. This CDR3 is 13 amino acids long.

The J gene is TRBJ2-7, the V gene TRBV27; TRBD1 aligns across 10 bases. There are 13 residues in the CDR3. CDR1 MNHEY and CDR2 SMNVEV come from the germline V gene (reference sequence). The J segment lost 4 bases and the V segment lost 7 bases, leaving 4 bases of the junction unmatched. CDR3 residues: CASIRDRGYEQYF. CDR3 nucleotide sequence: TGTGCCAGCATCCGGGACAGGGGTTACGAGCAGTACTTC.

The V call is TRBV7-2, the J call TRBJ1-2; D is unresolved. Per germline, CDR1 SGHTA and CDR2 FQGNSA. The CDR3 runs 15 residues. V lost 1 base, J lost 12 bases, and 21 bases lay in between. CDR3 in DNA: TGTGCCAGCAGCTTAGACCAGCGGACCGCGGCCGATCACACCTTC. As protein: CASSLDQRTAADHTF.

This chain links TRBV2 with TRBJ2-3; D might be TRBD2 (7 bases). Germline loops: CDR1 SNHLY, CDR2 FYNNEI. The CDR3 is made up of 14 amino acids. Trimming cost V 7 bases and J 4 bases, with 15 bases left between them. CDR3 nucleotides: TGTGCCAGCAAGGGGGGGCTGGAATCAGATACGCAGTATTTT. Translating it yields CASKGGLESDTQYF.

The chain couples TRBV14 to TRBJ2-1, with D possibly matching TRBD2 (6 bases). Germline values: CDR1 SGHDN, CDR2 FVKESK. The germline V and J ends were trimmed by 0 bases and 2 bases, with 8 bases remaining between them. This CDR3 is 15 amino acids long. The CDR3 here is CASSQERGTYNEQFF. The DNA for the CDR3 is TGTGCCAGCAGCCAAGAACGGGGGACCTACAATGAGCAGTTCTTC. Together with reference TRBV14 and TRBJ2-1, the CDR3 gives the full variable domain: EAGVTQFPSHSVIEKGQTVTLRCDPISGHDNLYWYRRVMGKEIKFLLHFVKESKQDESGMPNNRFLAERTGGTYSTLKVQPAELEDSGVYFCASSQERGTYNEQFFGPGTRLTVL.

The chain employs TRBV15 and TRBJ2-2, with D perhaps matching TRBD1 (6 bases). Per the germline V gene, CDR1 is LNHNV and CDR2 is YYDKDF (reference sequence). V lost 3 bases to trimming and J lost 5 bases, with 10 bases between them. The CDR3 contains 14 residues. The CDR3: CATSSATGTGELFF. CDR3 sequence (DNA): TGTGCCACCAGCAGCGCCACAGGGACCGGGGAGCTGTTTTTT. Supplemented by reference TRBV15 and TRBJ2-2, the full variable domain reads DAMVIQNPRYQVTQFGKPVTLSCSQTLNHNVMYWYQQKSSQAPKLLFHYYDKDFNNEADTPDNFQSRRPNTSFCFLDIRSPGLGDTAMYLCATSSATGTGELFFGEGSRLTVL.

In DNA form, the CDR3 reads TGTGCCAGCAGCCATCCTGCGGGGGCCAGCACAGATACGCAGTATTTT. Its protein product is CASSHPAGASTDTQYF. V usage is TRBV4-2 and J usage is TRBJ2-3, with TRBD2 as a possible D gene (7 bases). Trimming pared 3 bases from V and 0 bases from J, leaving 13 bases between. Germline loops: CDR1 LGHNA, CDR2 YNFKEQ. The CDR3 sequence is 16 residues long.

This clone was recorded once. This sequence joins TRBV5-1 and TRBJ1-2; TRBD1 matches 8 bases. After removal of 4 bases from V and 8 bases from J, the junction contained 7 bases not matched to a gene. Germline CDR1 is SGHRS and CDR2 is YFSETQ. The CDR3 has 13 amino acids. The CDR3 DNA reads TGCGCCAGCAGCGACCCAGGGGGCGTAGGCTACACCTTC. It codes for CASSDPGGVGYTF.

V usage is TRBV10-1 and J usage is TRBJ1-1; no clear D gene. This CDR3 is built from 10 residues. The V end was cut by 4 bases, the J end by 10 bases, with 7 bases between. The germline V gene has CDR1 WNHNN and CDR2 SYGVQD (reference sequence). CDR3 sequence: CASSVSAAFF. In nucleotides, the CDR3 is TGCGCCAGCAGTGTGAGTGCAGCTTTCTTT.

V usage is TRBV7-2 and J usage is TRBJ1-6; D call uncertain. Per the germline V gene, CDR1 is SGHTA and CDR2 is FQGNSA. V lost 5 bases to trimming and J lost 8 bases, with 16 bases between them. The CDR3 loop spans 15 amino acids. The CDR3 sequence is CASSLRVLADSPLHF. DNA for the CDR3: TGTGCCAGCAGCCTGAGGGTTTTGGCCGATTCACCCCTCCACTTT.

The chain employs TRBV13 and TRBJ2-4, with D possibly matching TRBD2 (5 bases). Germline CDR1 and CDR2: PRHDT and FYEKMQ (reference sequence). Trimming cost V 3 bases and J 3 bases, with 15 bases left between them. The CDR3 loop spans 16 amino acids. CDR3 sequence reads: CASSFSLAPVKNIQYF. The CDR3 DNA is TGTGCCAGCAGCTTTTCGCTAGCCCCTGTCAAAAACATTCAGTACTTC.

CDR3 protein: CASKRVPAAAYTDTQYF. CDR3 DNA: TGCGCCAGCAAGAGGGTACCCGCGGCGGCGTACACAGATACGCAGTATTTT. The rearrangement joins TRBV10-1 to TRBJ2-3; D is possibly TRBD2 (5 bases). The CDR3 is made up of 17 amino acids. Between the trimmed V and J ends, which lost 7 bases and 2 bases, there was a span of 22 bases. Germline V gene lookup returns CDR1 WNHNN and CDR2 SYGVQD (reference sequence).

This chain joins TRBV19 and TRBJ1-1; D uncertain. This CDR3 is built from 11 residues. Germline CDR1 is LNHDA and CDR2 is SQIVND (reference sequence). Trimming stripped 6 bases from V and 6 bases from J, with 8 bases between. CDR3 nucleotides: TGTGCCAGTAGGATACGGGCTGAAGCTTTCTTT. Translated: CASRIRAEAFF.

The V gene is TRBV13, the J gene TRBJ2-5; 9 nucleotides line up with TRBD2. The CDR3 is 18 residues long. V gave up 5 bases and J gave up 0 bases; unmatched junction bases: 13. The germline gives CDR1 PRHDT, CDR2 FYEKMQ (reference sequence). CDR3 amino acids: CASSMSPPLAGYQETQYF. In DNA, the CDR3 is TGTGCCAGCAGCATGTCTCCCCCTCTAGCGGGGTACCAAGAGACCCAGTACTTC. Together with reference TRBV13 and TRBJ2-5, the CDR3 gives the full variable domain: AAGVIQSPRHLIKEKRETATLKCYPIPRHDTVYWYQQGPGQDPQFLISFYEKMQSDKGSIPDRFSAQQFSDYHSELNMSSLELGDSALYFCASSMSPPLAGYQETQYFGPGTRLLVL.

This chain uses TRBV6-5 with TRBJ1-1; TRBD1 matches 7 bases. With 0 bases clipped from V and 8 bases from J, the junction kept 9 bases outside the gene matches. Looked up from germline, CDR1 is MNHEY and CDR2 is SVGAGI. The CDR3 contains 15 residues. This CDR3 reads CASSYSIVVGQEAFF. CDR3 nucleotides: TGTGCCAGCAGTTACTCGATAGTAGTGGGACAGGAAGCTTTCTTT.

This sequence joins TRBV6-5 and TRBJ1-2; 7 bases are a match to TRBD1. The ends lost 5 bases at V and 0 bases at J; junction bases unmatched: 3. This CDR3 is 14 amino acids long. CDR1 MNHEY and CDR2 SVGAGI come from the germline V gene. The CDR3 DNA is TGTGCCAGCAGTCGGGACAGCCCTAACTATGGCTACACCTTC. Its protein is CASSRDSPNYGYTF.

The CDR3 DNA sequence: TGTGCCAGCAGTTTAAGCAGGGTGAATTCACCCCTCCACTTT. Its translation is CASSLSRVNSPLHF. The rearrangement links TRBV28 to TRBJ1-6; possibly TRBD1 for D (5 bases). The CDR3 contains 14 residues. Germline V lookup: CDR1 MDHEN, CDR2 SYDVKM. V was shortened by 2 bases and J by 7 bases, with 9 bases between the two germline ends.

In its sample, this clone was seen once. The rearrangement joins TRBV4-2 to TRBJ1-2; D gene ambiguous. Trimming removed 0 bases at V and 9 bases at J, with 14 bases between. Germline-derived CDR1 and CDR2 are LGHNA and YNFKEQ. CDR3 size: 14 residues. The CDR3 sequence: CASSQDLLMRSYTF. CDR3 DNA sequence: TGTGCCAGCAGCCAAGATCTTCTTATGAGGAGCTACACCTTC.